This T cell receptor (beta chain) was sequenced in a study of T-cell memory formation after mild COVID-19. In its sample, this clonotype was seen a few times. Its antigen is currently unknown. The study, taken as a whole, reports: From day 15 to 85, contracting clones were balanced between CD4 and CD8, whereas later expanders leaned toward CD4+. Some clones that responded were present in memory (sampled pre-infection), which suggests cross-reactive memory joined.

The CDR3 has 14 amino acids. The V end lost 6 bases, the J end lost 1 base, and 12 bases lay between the germline ends. The germline CDR1 and CDR2 sequences are SEHNR and FQNEAQ (reference sequence). TCRdb recomputed calls from the 5' RACE reads with MiXCR, one row per CDR3 protein. The sample contains a few hundred thousand distinct CDR3 sequences, over 8.5% of which appear only once. V and J are TRBV7-9 and TRBJ1-1; D call uncertain. Sample: PBMCs or a T cell subset sorted from them (not recorded which). The source of this sequence is a man younger than 30 who had mild COVID-19 (a few samples of this study predate the infection). Cell type and time point are not known. The CDR3 sequence is CASRPRLSNTEAFF. CDR3 in DNA: TGTGCCAGCAGGCCCCGGCTATCGAACACTGAAGCTTTCTTT.